The 29 T cell receptor beta chains presented below share a single source sample, sequenced in a study of siplizumab effects on memory and regulatory T cells. Profiling relied on immunoSEQ multiplex PCR, and the TCRdb table lists in-frame clones only, not all of them. The table records some 97,000 clones, about 94% of them present only once. Sequencing was done on a sample of non-Treg CD4+ T cells sorted from blood. The receptors were gathered from a human donor in good health.

V gene TRBV6-6 combines with J gene TRBJ2-5; 12 bases fit TRBD2. The better agreement between TRBJ2-7 and the DNA end casts doubt on the J call. CDR3 size: 14 residues. CDR1 and CDR2 from the germline V gene are MNHNY and SVGAGI (reference sequence). The CDR3 region is CASSYLAGGGEQYF. The CDR3 DNA is TGTGCCAGCAGTTACCTAGCGGGAGGGGGCGAGCAGTACTTC.

The chain joins TRBV19 to TRBJ1-4; D perhaps matches TRBD1 (6 bases). This CDR3 is 13 amino acids long. CDR1 LNHDA and CDR2 SQIVND come from the germline V gene (reference sequence). The ends were cut back, 6 bases at V and 8 bases at J, with 13 bases in the middle. The CDR3 loop is CASSTLGQEKLFF. CDR3 bases: TGTGCCAGTAGCACACTCGGACAGGAAAAACTGTTTTTT.

This clone was seen just once. The chain links TRBV7-2 to TRBJ1-5; D is perhaps TRBD1 (6 bases). CDR1 and CDR2 (germline): SGHTA, FQGNSA. V lost 1 base and J lost 0, with 10 bases in between. This CDR3 is 16 amino acids long. The CDR3 region has the DNA TGTGCCAGCAGCTTAGTGGCCAGGGGTAGCAATCAGCCCCAGCATTTT. Protein: CASSLVARGSNQPQHF.

The chain is built from TRBV30 and TRBJ1-5; D is uncertain. The CDR3 is 16 amino acids. In germline, CDR1 is GTSNPN, CDR2 SVGIG (reference sequence). Trimming removed 1 base at V and 2 bases at J, with 15 bases between. CDR3 residues: CAWSGVGGWGNQPQHF. In nucleotides, the CDR3 is TGTGCCTGGAGTGGAGTTGGCGGGTGGGGCAATCAGCCCCAGCATTTT.

This chain links TRBV6-4 with TRBJ2-1; 9 bases agree with TRBD2. This CDR3 comprises 15 residues. Per germline, CDR1 MRHNA and CDR2 SNTAGT. The ends lost 4 bases at V and 3 bases at J; junction bases unmatched: 4. The CDR3 coding sequence is TGTGCCAGCAGTGTCGATAGCGGGAGCTACAATGAGCAGTTCTTC. It is translated as CASSVDSGSYNEQFF.

J is TRBJ2-1 and V is TRBV2; D ambiguous. The CDR3 totals 14 residues. The germline V gene has CDR1 SNHLY and CDR2 FYNNEI. Trimming left V 4 bases short and J 6 bases short, with 13 bases between. The CDR3 coding sequence is TGTGCCAGCAGTGTTGCGAGACTGGGCAATGAGCAGTTCTTC. It codes for CASSVARLGNEQFF.

This clone came up once. The chain recombines TRBV6-6 with TRBJ1-2; D possibly corresponds to TRBD1 (5 bases). This CDR3 region has 13 residues. V lost 2 bases and J 8 bases, leaving 12 bases between the germline ends. From germline, CDR1 is MNHNY and CDR2 SVGAGI (reference sequence). The CDR3 sequence: CASSYLRDRGYTF. CDR3 nucleotide sequence: TGTGCCAGCAGTTACCTCAGGGACCGCGGCTACACCTTC.

This clone was counted a few times. The CDR3 nucleotides are TGTGCCAGCAGCTTATTTGGTAGCGGGAGTAGCAATGAGCAGTTCTTC. This codes for CASSLFGSGSSNEQFF. This rearrangement joins TRBV7-2 to TRBJ2-1; TRBD2 agrees at 9 bases. The CDR3 length is 16 residues. CDR1 and CDR2 (germline): SGHTA, FQGNSA. V lost 2 bases to trimming and J lost 6 bases; unmatched junction nucleotides: 8.

This sequence joins TRBV30 and TRBJ2-7; 9 nucleotides align to TRBD2. V lost 0 bases, J lost 7 bases, and 10 bases stayed unmatched. Germline loops: CDR1 GTSNPN, CDR2 SVGIG (reference sequence). The CDR3 spans 15 residues. CDR3 DNA sequence: TGTGCCTGGAGTGTACAAACTAGCGGGCCCAGGGAGCAGTACTTC. As protein: CAWSVQTSGPREQYF. The variable domain in full, completed from reference TRBV30 and TRBJ2-7, reads SQTIHQWPATLVQPVGSPLSLECTVEGTSNPNLYWYRQAAGRGLQLLFYSVGIGQISSEVPQNLSASRPQDRQFILSSKKLLLSDSGFYLCAWSVQTSGPREQYFGPGTRLTVT.

This chain joins TRBV7-3 and TRBJ2-2, with 14 bases aligning to TRBD2. V lost 5 bases to trimming and J lost 6 bases; unmatched junction nucleotides: 2. The CDR3 consists of 15 residues. Germline CDR1 and CDR2: SGHTA and FQGTGA. CDR3 residues: CASSPGLAGAGELFF. The CDR3 DNA is TGTGCCAGCAGCCCGGGACTAGCGGGAGCCGGGGAGCTGTTTTTT.

V and J are TRBV9 and TRBJ2-1; weak D call: TRBD2 (6 bases). The CDR3 has 14 residues. With 2 bases removed from V and 7 bases from J, the gap between germline ends came to 13 bases. Looked up from germline, CDR1 is SGDLS and CDR2 is YYNGEE. CDR3 loop: CASSVGTSFNEQFF. In nucleotides, the CDR3 is TGTGCCAGCAGCGTCGGGACTTCGTTTAATGAGCAGTTCTTC. Looking up the rest from reference TRBV9 and TRBJ2-1 gives the full variable domain: DSGVTQTPKHLITATGQRVTLRCSPRSGDLSVYWYQQSLDQGLQFLIQYYNGEERAKGNILERFSAQQFPDLHSELNLSSLELGDSALYFCASSVGTSFNEQFFGPGTRLTVL.

V and J are TRBV19 and TRBJ2-5; 7 nucleotides align to TRBD1. The V and J ends lost 5 bases and 4 bases, in that order; junction bases with no gene match: 10. Germline loops: CDR1 LNHDA, CDR2 SQIVND (reference sequence). The CDR3 is made up of 15 amino acids. CDR3 sequence reads: CASSLMTGSGETQYF. CDR3 nucleotide sequence: TGTGCCAGTAGTCTCATGACAGGGTCAGGAGAGACCCAGTACTTC.

This clone was found once. This rearrangement joins TRBV4-2 to TRBJ2-1, with 8 bases aligning to TRBD1. The CDR3 is 15 amino acids. Germline V lookup: CDR1 LGHNA, CDR2 YNFKEQ. V dropped 4 bases and J dropped 1; count of bases not matched to a gene: 3. The CDR3 here is CASSLQGASYNEQFF. CDR3 sequence (DNA): TGTGCCAGCAGCCTCCAGGGGGCATCCTACAATGAGCAGTTCTTC.

J is TRBJ1-4 and V is TRBV5-1; perhaps TRBD1 as D (5 bases). CDR3 length: 15 residues. Trimming left V 0 bases short and J 6 bases short, with 12 bases between. Germline loops: CDR1 SGHRS, CDR2 YFSETQ. DNA for the CDR3: TGCGCCAGCAGCTTGGAGGGGACGTATCATGAAAAACTGTTTTTT. Protein product: CASSLEGTYHEKLFF.

V is TRBV9 and J is TRBJ1-1; D is ambiguous. Germline-derived CDR1 and CDR2 are SGDLS and YYNGEE. The CDR3 sequence is 13 residues long. Trimming cost V 4 bases and J 3 bases, with 10 bases left between them. This CDR3 is CASSIARDTEAFF. CDR3 nucleotide sequence: TGTGCCAGCAGCATCGCCAGAGACACTGAAGCTTTCTTT.

This clone has just one count. This rearrangement joins TRBV6-6 to TRBJ1-1, with a tentative D call TRBD1 (6 bases). CDR1 is MNHNY and CDR2 is SVGAGI in the germline V gene (reference sequence). CDR3 length: 13 amino acids. The V end lost 3 bases, the J end lost 3 bases, and 8 bases lay between the germline ends. The CDR3 nucleotides read TGTGCCAGCAGTTATAGGGGGGACACTGAAGCTTTCTTT. Translated: CASSYRGDTEAFF.

This clone was picked up one time. The chain joins TRBV6-5 to TRBJ1-2; 9 bases fit TRBD1. This CDR3 region has 15 residues. J lost 4 bases, V lost 6 bases, and 9 bases had no gene match. Germline loops: CDR1 MNHEY, CDR2 SVGAGI. The DNA of the CDR3 is TGTGCCAGCAGAACGGGGGACAGGGACATCTATGGCTACACCTTC. It specifies CASRTGDRDIYGYTF.

V and J are TRBV27 and TRBJ2-7, with 7 bases aligning to TRBD2. Germline V lookup: CDR1 MNHEY, CDR2 SMNVEV (reference sequence). J lost 0 bases, V lost 5 bases, and 13 bases had no gene match. There are 17 residues in the CDR3. CDR3 loop: CASSPPRGVDTSYEQYF. The DNA of the CDR3 is TGTGCCAGCAGTCCCCCCCGGGGGGTTGACACCTCCTACGAGCAGTACTTC.

V and J are TRBV4-1 and TRBJ2-1; perhaps TRBD2 as D (6 bases). Trimming took 3 bases from V and 3 from J, leaving 15 bases between them. CDR3 length equals 16 residues. Per the germline V gene, CDR1 is MGHRA and CDR2 is YSYEKL. This CDR3 reads CASSQGTSVDYNEQFF. The CDR3 DNA reads TGCGCCAGCAGCCAGGGGACTTCAGTGGACTACAATGAGCAGTTCTTC.

The V call is TRBV10-3, the J call TRBJ2-3; 8 bases agree with TRBD2. V shed 8 bases and J 3 bases; nucleotides not matched to a gene: 4. The CDR3 loop spans 13 amino acids. CDR1 and CDR2 (germline): ENHRY, SYGVKD. The CDR3 sequence: CAICPSGTDTQYF. DNA for the CDR3: TGTGCCATCTGTCCTAGCGGGACAGATACGCAGTATTTT.

As DNA, the CDR3 is TGTGCCAGCAGCCCCAACAGTATGGCTAACACAGATACGCAGTATTTT. Translation: CASSPNSMANTDTQYF. The rearrangement joins TRBV7-2 to TRBJ2-3; D unresolved. The germline gives CDR1 SGHTA, CDR2 FQGNSA. The CDR3 is 16 amino acids. V was cut by 5 bases and J by 2 bases, with 17 bases left in between.

There are a few counts of this clone. The genes are TRBV6-5 and TRBJ2-7; TRBD2 aligns across 10 bases. Germline CDR1 is MNHEY and CDR2 is SVGAGI. V was pared by 5 bases and J by 2 bases, with 3 bases of the junction left unmatched. The CDR3 has 14 residues. CDR3 DNA sequence: TGTGCCAGCAGTCGAGCGGGAGGGACCTACGAGCAGTACTTC. This gives the protein CASSRAGGTYEQYF.

The chain combines TRBV25-1 with TRBJ1-2, with 8 bases matching TRBD1. With V trimmed by 2 bases and J by 6 bases, 11 bases remained unmatched. Germline V gene data show CDR1 as MGHDK and CDR2 as SYGVNS. This CDR3 has 16 amino acids. The CDR3 reads CASSEMKGQGHNGYTF. DNA for the CDR3: TGTGCCAGCAGTGAAATGAAAGGACAGGGTCACAATGGCTACACCTTC.

This clone was counted a single time. The V gene is TRBV29-1, the J gene TRBJ1-5; tentatively, D is TRBD1 (5 bases). V was clipped by 4 bases and J by 1 base, with 20 bases between them. The CDR3 is 17 amino acids. CDR1 is SQVTM, CDR2 ANQGSEA, per germline. The CDR3 coding sequence is TGCAGCGTTGTGGAACAGGCGGGGAGTGGCAGCAATCAGCCCCAGCATTTT. It yields the protein CSVVEQAGSGSNQPQHF.

The J gene is TRBJ2-3, the V gene TRBV7-9; 12 nucleotides match TRBD2. The germline V gene encodes CDR1 SEHNR and CDR2 FQNEAQ (reference sequence). CDR3 length: 16 residues. With 5 bases clipped from V and 5 bases from J, the junction kept 8 bases outside the gene matches. DNA for the CDR3: TGTGCCAGCAGCCCCCTGATACTAGCGGGAGGAGATACGCAGTATTTT. Its translation: CASSPLILAGGDTQYF.

V gene TRBV6-5 combines with J gene TRBJ2-5; D might be TRBD1 (6 bases). This CDR3 has 16 amino acids. The germline V and J ends were trimmed by 4 bases and 4 bases, with 19 bases remaining between them. Germline V gene sequence: CDR1 MNHEY, CDR2 SVGAGI. The CDR3 spells CASSSPVWQGSETQYF. In DNA, the CDR3 is TGTGCCAGCAGTTCCCCGGTGTGGCAGGGGTCAGAGACCCAGTACTTC.

Here the CDR3 reads CASQDGWSYEQYF. Here the CDR3 DNA reads TGCGCCAGCCAGGACGGGTGGTCCTACGAGCAGTACTTC. The chain has TRBV5-1 and TRBJ2-7; no reliable D call. Looked up from germline, CDR1 is SGHRS and CDR2 is YFSETQ. Trimming left V 7 bases short and J 1 base short, with 12 bases between. The CDR3 contains 13 residues.

The CDR3 protein is CSVVGFGEQFF. The CDR3 DNA sequence: TGCAGCGTTGTGGGATTTGGTGAGCAGTTCTTC. This chain joins TRBV29-1 and TRBJ2-1; D not resolved. Per the germline V gene, CDR1 is SQVTM and CDR2 is ANQGSEA. V lost 4 bases and J lost 9, with 10 bases in between. The CDR3 sequence is 11 residues long.

The V call is TRBV19, the J call TRBJ2-3; D gene uncertain. Trimming left V 3 bases short and J 0 bases short, with 10 bases between. The CDR3 extends over 15 amino acids. The germline gives CDR1 LNHDA, CDR2 SQIVND (reference sequence). The CDR3 DNA reads as TGTGCCAGTAGTATTTCTGGCGGTAGCACAGATACGCAGTATTTT. Protein: CASSISGGSTDTQYF.